This TCR beta chain originates from a study of T cell repertoires in cytomegalovirus infection. Study overall: CMV epitopes used comprised recently identified HLA-C-restricted ones and well-studied HLA-B-restricted ones. In public TCR beta signatures, there were indications of both CMV infection and matching HLA type. Points from the study as a whole: CMV carriers having the relevant HLA were flagged by cumulative public TCR beta family frequency. The response measured ex vivo was dominated by TCR beta clonotypes (HLA-C-restricted and CMV-specific).

TCRdb used MiXCR to reprocess the reads, holding one entry per CDR3 protein. The profile covers some 130,000 distinct CDR3 sequences, with over 30% appearing a single time and 45% to 60% taken by the ten largest. In this sample, this clonotype turned up a few times. Its antigen is unknown. The receptor was isolated from a human donor in good health (CMV status not recorded). Some clones in this sample may be carry-over from other donors' samples. The source material was CD8+ T cells from cultured PBMCs, sampled from culture after CMV antigen stimulation.

The CDR3 sequence is CASAVAENTEAFF. CDR3 in DNA: TGTGCCAGCGCCGTGGCAGAGAACACTGAAGCTTTCTTT. This rearrangement joins TRBV28 to TRBJ1-1; D ambiguous. The CDR3 loop spans 13 amino acids. Germline CDR1 reads MDHEN; CDR2 reads SYDVKM. Trimming took off 8 bases at V and 1 base at J, with 11 bases between the two ends.